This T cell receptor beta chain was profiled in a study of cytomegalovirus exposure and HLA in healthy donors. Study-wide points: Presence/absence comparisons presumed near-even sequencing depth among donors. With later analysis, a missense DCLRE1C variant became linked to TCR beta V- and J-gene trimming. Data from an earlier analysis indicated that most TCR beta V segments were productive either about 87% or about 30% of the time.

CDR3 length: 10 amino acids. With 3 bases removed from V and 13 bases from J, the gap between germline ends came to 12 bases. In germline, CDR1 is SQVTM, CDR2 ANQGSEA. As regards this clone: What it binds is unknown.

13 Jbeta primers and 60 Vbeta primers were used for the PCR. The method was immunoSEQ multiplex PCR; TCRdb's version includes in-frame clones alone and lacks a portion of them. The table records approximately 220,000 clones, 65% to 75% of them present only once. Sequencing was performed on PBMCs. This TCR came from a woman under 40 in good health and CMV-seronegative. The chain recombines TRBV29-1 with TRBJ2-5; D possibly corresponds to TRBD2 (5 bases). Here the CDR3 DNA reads TGCAGCGTTGAGGACGGGATATGGTACTTC. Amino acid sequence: CSVEDGIWYF.